This is a list of T cell receptor beta chains from one sample in a study of T-cell reconstitution after alpha-beta-depleted transplantation in children. TCRdb processed the PCR reads anew with MiXCR; each CDR3 protein has one entry. The data hold about 300,000 distinct CDR3 sequences, with 10% observed a single time. The sample in question was PBMCs, obtained before TCRalphabeta/CD19-depleted stem cell transplant. The source of these receptors is a boy less than two years old with acute myeloid leukemia, due to receive a stem cell transplant. The CDR3 runs from the conserved cysteine through the conserved F or W. D genes are given only for firm matches. Only some rows state a clone size, as once, few, many or a class for expanded clones.

clone size,D gene,V gene,J gene,CDR3 DNA,CDR3 protein
many,.,TRBV28,TRBJ2-5,TGTGCCAGCAGTTTATATGGAGAGACCCAGTACTTC,CASSLYGETQYF
.,TRBD1,TRBV10-3,TRBJ2-7,TGTGCCATCAGCGACGCCTCAGGGGGCACCTACGAGCAGTACTTC,CAISDASGGTYEQYF
many,TRBD1,TRBV2,TRBJ2-4,TGTGCCAGCAGGCGGGACAGGGGGCACAGGTACATTCAGTACTTC,CASRRDRGHRYIQYF
few,TRBD1,TRBV20-1,TRBJ2-7,TGCAGTGCTAGGCGAATGAGGACAGGACAATCCTACGAGCAGTACTTC,CSARRMRTGQSYEQYF
many,.,TRBV9,TRBJ2-3,TGTGCCAGCAGCTCCAGACCGACAGATACGCAGTATTTT,CASSSRPTDTQYF
many,.,TRBV5-1,TRBJ1-1,TGCGCCAGCAGCCAATTACAACGGAACACTGAAGCTTTCTTT,CASSQLQRNTEAFF
many,TRBD1,TRBV5-1,TRBJ1-2,TGCGCCAGCAGCCCACGGACAGGAAAGGACTATGGCTACACCTTC,CASSPRTGKDYGYTF
many,.,TRBV24-1,TRBJ2-1,TGTGCCACCAGTCTCGCCAGCTCCTACAATGAGCAGTTCTTC,CATSLASSYNEQFF
many,.,TRBV27,TRBJ1-5,TGTGCCAGCAGACCCTCAGGGGAAGGCAATCAGCCCCAGCATTTT,CASRPSGEGNQPQHF
many,.,TRBV12-3/TRBV12-4,TRBJ2-5,TGTGCCAGCAGTGCCGCGGCAGGTCAAGAGACCCAGTACTTC,CASSAAAGQETQYF
many,.,TRBV6-5,TRBJ2-1,TGTGCCAGCAGTTATCTGGGCAGGGGTCGGGAGCAGTTCTTC,CASSYLGRGREQFF
.,.,TRBV6-1,TRBJ2-7,TGTGCCAGCAGCCCGGGACACAGCTCCTACGAGCAGTACTTC,CASSPGHSSYEQYF
many,.,TRBV12-3/TRBV12-4,TRBJ2-1,TGTGCCAGCAGTCCCAAGCCAGGGGACAATGAGCAGTTCTTC,CASSPKPGDNEQFF
many,.,TRBV2,TRBJ2-7,TGTGCCAGTTTACGGGACCTACCTTCCTACGAGCAGTACTTC,CASLRDLPSYEQYF
few,.,TRBV5-1,TRBJ1-6,TGCGCCAGCAGCCCGAGGACAGCCAAAGATCCCCTCCACTTT,CASSPRTAKDPLHF
.,TRBD2,TRBV7-2,TRBJ2-5,TGTGCCAGCGGAACTAGCGGCCAAGAGACCCAGTGCTTC,CASGTSGQETQCF
many,TRBD2,TRBV28,TRBJ2-7,TGTGCCTGTTCTAGCGGACCCTCCTACGAGCAGTACTTC,CACSSGPSYEQYF
.,TRBD1,TRBV5-1,TRBJ2-7,TGCGCCAGCAGCTTGGCAGGGGACAGGCGACACCCCTACGAGCAGTACTTC,CASSLAGDRRHPYEQYF